The clone carrying this T cell receptor beta chain was picked up many times. The antigen remains unidentified. This specimen belongs to a study of human T cells and chemical hapten exposure. Study-level information: DPC at 2% was the sensitizing agent, placed on 2 cm by 2 cm of upper inner arm skin.

The time point: patch test 3, about 24 weeks after DPC sensitization. The treatment denotes: therapeutic diphenylcyclopropenone sensitization with weekly scalp DPC. Sample donors consisted of patients with alopecia, aged 18 to 70 years, who were suitable for DPC. Individual cDNA molecules received unique molecular identifiers in the library. Each CDR3 protein gets one entry after TCRdb re-called the RACE reads with MiXCR. The top ten clones hold roughly 2.6% of a sample with 50,000 to 60,000 distinct CDR3 sequences, over 10% of them seen once. This CDR3 comprises 18 residues. Germline-derived CDR1 and CDR2 are SGHRS and YFSETQ. V shed 3 bases and J 1 base; nucleotides not matched to a gene: 10. General study points: Expanded TCRs showed more large CDR3 clusters than pre-sensitization or healthy control sets.

The receptor comes from a man aged 25-45 years with alopecia areata. Some clones in this sample may be carry-over from other donors' samples. The chain joins TRBV5-1 to TRBJ2-6; 7 nucleotides agree with TRBD2. The sequencing here drew on whole blood, taken in connection with sensitization to the hapten diphenylcyclopropenone (DPC). The CDR3 region has the DNA TGCGCCAGCAGCTGGCGGCGGGGAGGGAATTCTGGGGCCAACGTCCTGACTTTC. Its translation is CASSWRRGGNSGANVLTF. The full variable domain, with the rest looked up from reference TRBV5-1 and TRBJ2-6, is KAGVTQTPRYLIKTRGQQVTLSCSPISGHRSVSWYQQTPGQGLQFLFEYFSETQRNKGNFPGRFSGRQFSNSRSEMNVSTLELGDSALYLCASSWRRGGNSGANVLTFGAGSRLTVL.